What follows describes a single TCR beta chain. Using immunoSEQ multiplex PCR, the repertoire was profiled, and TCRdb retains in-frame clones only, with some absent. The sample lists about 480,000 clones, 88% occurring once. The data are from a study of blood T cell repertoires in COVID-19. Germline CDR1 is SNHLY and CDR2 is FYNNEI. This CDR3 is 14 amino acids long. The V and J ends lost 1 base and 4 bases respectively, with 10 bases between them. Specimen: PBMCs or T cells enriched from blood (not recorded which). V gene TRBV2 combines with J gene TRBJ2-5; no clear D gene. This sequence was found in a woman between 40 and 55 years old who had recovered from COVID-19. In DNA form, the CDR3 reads TGTGCCAGCAGTGAAGGGAACAGCAGAGAGACCCAGTACTTC. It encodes CASSEGNSRETQYF.